The rows below give T cell receptor beta chains drawn from one sample of a study of OX40 agonist ivuxolimab in advanced cancers. Profiled with immunoSEQ multiplex PCR; TCRdb holds only in-frame clones, not every one. The repertoire holds 70,000 to 95,000 clones, with 90% to 95% as singletons. The sequences come from CD4+ or CD8+ T cells sorted from blood, collected in a trial of the OX40 agonist ivuxolimab. Receptors were obtained from an adult with an advanced solid tumor such as melanoma, head and neck, liver or kidney cancer. Each CDR3 is given with its conserved first and last residue. The D gene is left open where the match is weak. Not every row has a clone size; where given, it reads once, few, many or a size class.

d_gene	j_gene	v_gene	abundance	CDR3aa	CDR3nt
TRBD1	TRBJ2-5	TRBV25-1	NA	CASSELKTGGIETQYF	TGTGCCAGCAGTGAGCTCAAGACAGGGGGGATCGAGACCCAGTACTTC
NA	TRBJ1-1	TRBV11-3	once	CASSSTGAGTEAFF	TGTGCCAGCAGCTCCACAGGCGCTGGCACTGAAGCTTTCTTT
NA	TRBJ2-2	TRBV7-2	NA	CASHIKQGITGELFF	TGTGCCAGCCACATTAAGCAGGGAATAACCGGGGAGCTGTTTTTT
TRBD1	TRBJ2-2	TRBV5-5	few	CASSFDTQGARTGELFF	TGTGCCAGCAGCTTCGATACCCAGGGGGCGCGCACCGGGGAGCTGTTTTTT
NA	TRBJ1-4	TRBV5-1	NA	CASSLGGATNEKLFF	TGCGCCAGCAGCTTGGGGGGTGCAACTAATGAAAAACTGTTTTTT
NA	TRBJ1-1	TRBV7-3	NA	CASSPSGGPEAFF	TGTGCCAGCAGCCCCTCGGGGGGCCCTGAAGCTTTCTTT
NA	TRBJ1-1	TRBV29-1	NA	CSVVGAGRTEAFF	TGCAGCGTTGTAGGGGCGGGTCGGACTGAAGCTTTCTTT
NA	TRBJ2-1	TRBV5-4	NA	CASSLRERGEQFF	TGTGCCAGCAGCTTAAGGGAGAGAGGTGAGCAGTTCTTC
NA	TRBJ1-5	TRBV28	NA	CASSSADSSNSNQPQHF	TGTGCCAGCAGTTCCGCGGACAGTTCGAATAGCAATCAGCCCCAGCATTTT
TRBD2	TRBJ2-1	TRBV9	once	CASSGPVTSGEQFF	TGTGCCAGCAGCGGACCCGTGACTAGCGGAGAGCAGTTCTTC
NA	TRBJ2-1	TRBV2	NA	CASGGANEQFF	TGTGCCTCTGGGGGTGCCAATGAGCAGTTCTTC
TRBD2	TRBJ2-7	TRBV6-5	NA	CASGTTSGIKYEQYF	TGTGCCAGCGGAACTACTAGCGGGATAAAGTACGAGCAGTACTTC
NA	TRBJ1-4	TRBV7-9	NA	CASSFGATNEKLFF	TGTGCCAGCAGCTTCGGGGCAACTAATGAAAAACTGTTTTTT
TRBD2	TRBJ2-5	TRBV6-1	once	CASKRLAGVETQYF	TGTGCCAGCAAGCGCCTAGCGGGAGTGGAGACCCAGTACTTC
NA	TRBJ2-2	TRBV19	NA	CASSPQPTANTGELFF	TGTGCCAGTAGTCCGCAGCCCACTGCGAACACCGGGGAGCTGTTTTTT
TRBD1	TRBJ2-5	TRBV28	NA	CASISPGTGEETQYF	TGTGCCAGCATATCCCCCGGGACAGGGGAAGAGACCCAGTACTTC
NA	TRBJ2-7	TRBV6-1	NA	CASSVTRADEQYF	TGTGCCAGCAGTGTAACCAGGGCCGACGAGCAGTACTTC
NA	TRBJ2-5	TRBV7-8	NA	CASSLLGQTPQETQYF	TGTGCCAGCAGCTTACTCGGGCAGACTCCCCAGGAGACCCAGTACTTC
TRBD1	TRBJ1-5	TRBV9	NA	CASSVGSCRGHQPQHF	TGTGCCAGCAGCGTAGGTTCGTGCAGGGGGCACCAGCCCCAGCATTTT
TRBD1	TRBJ2-2	TRBV4-1	NA	CASSLRSHRGGRTGELFF	TGCGCCAGCAGCCTTCGAAGTCACAGGGGCGGTCGAACCGGGGAGCTGTTTTTT
TRBD1	TRBJ2-2	TRBV2	once	CASSERTGGIGELFF	TGTGCCAGCAGTGAAAGGACAGGGGGCATCGGGGAGCTGTTTTTT
NA	TRBJ2-6	TRBV6-1	NA	CASSEGGAGANVLTF	TGTGCCAGCAGTGAAGGGGGGGCTGGGGCCAACGTCCTGACTTTC
NA	TRBJ2-1	TRBV7-2	NA	CASSSRVANEQFF	TGTGCCAGCAGCTCTCGGGTCGCCAATGAGCAGTTCTTC
TRBD1	TRBJ2-3	TRBV7-9	few	CASSFGQGGDTQYF	TGTGCCAGCAGCTTCGGACAGGGAGGAGATACGCAGTATTTT
TRBD1	TRBJ1-4	TRBV18	once	CASSPTGFTNEKLFF	TGTGCCAGCTCACCGACAGGGTTTACTAATGAAAAACTGTTTTTT
NA	TRBJ2-5	TRBV5-1	NA	CASGFPWGNEDQETQYF	TGCGCCAGCGGCTTTCCCTGGGGCAATGAGGACCAAGAGACCCAGTACTTC
NA	TRBJ2-5	TRBV15	NA	CATSRDSSKETQYF	TGTGCCACCAGCAGAGACTCTAGTAAAGAGACCCAGTACTTC
NA	TRBJ1-4	TRBV28	NA	CASSLGWTATNEKLFF	TGTGCCAGCAGTTTAGGTTGGACTGCAACTAATGAAAAACTGTTTTTT
NA	TRBJ2-7	TRBV21-1	NA	CASRRGLAGVSEQYF	TGTGCCAGCAGAAGGGGACTAGCGGGAGTCAGCGAGCAGTACTTC
NA	TRBJ1-5	TRBV6-5	NA	CASSPTDSNQPQHF	TGTGCCAGCAGCCCTACCGACAGCAATCAGCCCCAGCATTTT
TRBD1	TRBJ2-5	TRBV18	NA	CASSTLGTGEETQYF	TGTGCCAGCTCAACCCTAGGGACAGGGGAAGAGACCCAGTACTTC
TRBD1	TRBJ2-7	TRBV29-1	NA	CSAAPRTGEQYF	TGCAGCGCCGCACCCCGGACAGGGGAGCAGTACTTC
NA	TRBJ1-4	TRBV5-1	NA	CASSPRQGTNEKLFF	TGCGCCAGCAGCCCGCGGCAGGGGACTAATGAAAAACTGTTTTTT
TRBD1	TRBJ2-7	TRBV6-5	NA	CASSKGNRGLHEQYF	TGTGCCAGCAGTAAAGGGAACAGGGGGCTCCACGAGCAGTACTTC
NA	TRBJ1-2	TRBV19	NA	CASSIGVRVGYTF	TGTGCCAGTAGTATAGGTGTCAGGGTCGGCTACACCTTC
TRBD1	TRBJ2-1	TRBV29-1	NA	CSVNPGTGINEQFF	TGCAGCGTCAACCCTGGGACAGGGATCAATGAGCAGTTCTTC
TRBD1	TRBJ2-7	TRBV6-5	few	CASSYQGQGVYEQYF	TGTGCCAGCAGTTATCAAGGACAGGGTGTATACGAGCAGTACTTC
TRBD1	TRBJ1-4	TRBV7-9	NA	CASTQQGAREKLFF	TGTGCCAGCACCCAACAGGGGGCCCGGGAAAAACTGTTTTTT
TRBD2	TRBJ2-3	TRBV7-9	NA	CASSLPGLAIYHF	TGTGCCAGCAGCTTACCGGGACTAGCCATTTACCATTTT
TRBD2	TRBJ2-1	TRBV29-1	NA	CSVEGSSGSLGEQFF	TGCAGCGTTGAGGGGTCTAGCGGGAGCCTCGGGGAGCAGTTCTTC
NA	TRBJ1-2	TRBV7-8	NA	CASSLGAYGYTF	TGTGCCAGCAGCTTAGGCGCGTATGGCTACACCTTC
TRBD2	TRBJ2-1	TRBV4-2	NA	CASSQELLAGDSYNEQFF	TGTGCCAGCAGCCAGGAACTTCTGGCGGGAGATTCCTACAATGAGCAGTTCTTC
NA	TRBJ1-5	TRBV6-1	NA	CASSENGDTPQHF	TGTGCCAGCAGTGAAAATGGGGATACGCCCCAGCATTTT
NA	TRBJ2-3	TRBV2	once	CASKVEYTDTQYF	TGTGCCAGCAAAGTGGAGTACACAGATACGCAGTATTTT
NA	TRBJ2-1	TRBV6-6	NA	CASSYSPTANEQFF	TGTGCCAGCAGTTACTCTCCTACGGCCAATGAGCAGTTCTTC
NA	TRBJ2-7	TRBV10-3	NA	CAISGRTDLGSEQYF	TGTGCCATCAGTGGGAGGACAGACTTAGGGTCCGAGCAGTACTTC
NA	TRBJ2-5	TRBV11-3	NA	CASTPPGSVQETQYF	TGTGCCAGCACCCCTCCGGGGTCGGTTCAAGAGACCCAGTACTTC
NA	TRBJ1-2	TRBV7-9	NA	CASSLGSGNYGYTF	TGTGCCAGCAGCTTAGGGTCTGGGAACTATGGCTACACCTTC
TRBD2	TRBJ2-2	TRBV7-8	NA	CASSRSGTTLSELFF	TGTGCCAGCAGCCGGTCCGGGACTACTTTATCCGAGCTGTTTTTT
NA	TRBJ1-1	TRBV25-1	NA	CASSGRTGTLEAFF	TGTGCCAGCAGTGGAAGGACCGGGACACTTGAAGCTTTCTTT
NA	TRBJ2-2	TRBV7-3	NA	CASSTGTNTGELFF	TGTGCCAGCAGCACCGGGACGAACACCGGGGAGCTGTTTTTT
NA	TRBJ1-2	TRBV30	NA	CAWSVVQNYGYTF	TGTGCCTGGAGTGTCGTCCAGAACTATGGCTACACCTTC
NA	TRBJ2-4	TRBV11-1	NA	CASSRDVNIQYF	TGTGCCAGCAGTCGGGACGTAAACATTCAGTACTTC
NA	TRBJ2-7	TRBV4-3	NA	CASSQDSTATYEQYF	TGCGCCAGCAGCCAAGACTCGACGGCAACCTACGAGCAGTACTTC
NA	TRBJ2-3	TRBV27	NA	CASSPTRDTQYF	TGTGCCAGCAGTCCCACCCGAGATACGCAGTATTTT
TRBD2	TRBJ2-7	TRBV7-2	once	CASSSSGSMSYEQYF	TGTGCCAGCAGCTCTAGCGGGAGTATGTCCTACGAGCAGTACTTC
NA	TRBJ1-5	TRBV28	NA	CASTRDLRGQPQHF	TGTGCCAGCACCCGGGACCTCCGGGGTCAGCCCCAGCATTTT